Below are 17 T cell receptor beta chains sequenced from a single sample in a study of shared clonotypes between healthy human individuals. Assay: immunoSEQ multiplex PCR; the TCRdb copy retains only in-frame clones and omits some. The sample lists some 470,000 clones; over 65% were seen once. Input material: PBMCs. The source of these receptors is a woman aged 35 to 49 in good health. Some clones in this sample may be carry-over from other donors' samples.

The table lists this clone with a few counts. Other DNA sequences from this sample encode an identical CDR3 as well. The chain is built from TRBV19 and TRBJ2-6, with D tentatively TRBD2 (6 bases). V shed 5 bases and J shed 2 bases, with 10 bases lying between them. Germline assignment: CDR1 LNHDA and CDR2 SQIVND (reference sequence). The CDR3 runs to 15 residues. The CDR3: CASSLPGAGANVLTF. The CDR3 region has the DNA TGTGCCAGTAGTCTCCCGGGGGCTGGGGCCAACGTCCTGACTTTC.

The chain recombines TRBV7-9 with TRBJ2-7, with 10 nucleotides matching TRBD1. The germline V gene encodes CDR1 SEHNR and CDR2 FQNEAQ (reference sequence). The CDR3 consists of 15 residues. V was clipped by 3 bases and J by 5 bases; unmatched bases: 7. The CDR3 DNA reads as TGTGCCAGCAGCTTGGGGGCGGGACAGGGGAACGAGCAGTACTTC. Protein sequence: CASSLGAGQGNEQYF.

This clone was recorded once. The chain links TRBV7-2 to TRBJ1-1, with a possible D match to TRBD1 (6 bases). Between the trimmed V and J ends, which lost 4 bases and 6 bases, there was a span of 15 bases. The CDR3 runs to 14 residues. Looked up from germline, CDR1 is SGHTA and CDR2 is FQGNSA. CDR3 protein: CASSSYPRGAEAFF. DNA for the CDR3: TGTGCCAGCAGCTCCTACCCCAGGGGTGCTGAAGCTTTCTTT.

The V call is TRBV10-3, the J call TRBJ1-1; D is ambiguous. The CDR3 is 13 amino acids. In germline, CDR1 is ENHRY, CDR2 SYGVKD. The ends were cut back, 2 bases at V and 2 bases at J, with 6 bases in the middle. In nucleotides, the CDR3 is TGTGCCATCAGTGAGGGCAGTAACACTGAAGCTTTCTTT. Its protein is CAISEGSNTEAFF.

The rearrangement uses TRBV28 and TRBJ1-4, with D hard to call. Deletions cut 6 bases from V and 0 bases from J, with 11 bases between. Germline CDR1 MDHEN, CDR2 SYDVKM. This CDR3 is built from 15 residues. The DNA for the CDR3 is TGTGCCAGCAGAGGGTCGGGGACAACTAATGAAAAACTGTTTTTT. Translated: CASRGSGTTNEKLFF.

The chain joins TRBV27 to TRBJ2-7; 7 nucleotides align to TRBD2. This CDR3 is built from 13 residues. V trimming: 5 bases; J trimming: 5 bases; junction bases outside the gene matches: 6. Germline V gene sequence: CDR1 MNHEY, CDR2 SMNVEV (reference sequence). The CDR3 is CASSRTRPNEQYF. Written as DNA, the CDR3 is TGTGCCAGCAGTCGGACTAGGCCAAACGAGCAGTACTTC.

Regarding this clone: This may arise from a read error, as a much more abundant clone is one base away. The chain carries TRBV4-3 and TRBJ2-3; possible D gene TRBD1, 6 bases. Deletions cut 0 bases from V and 3 bases from J, with 13 bases between. The CDR3 covers 16 residues. CDR1 is LGHNA, CDR2 YSLEER, per germline. The CDR3 DNA reads as TGCGCCAGCAGCCAAGATTGGGGGCTGAGGACAGATACGCAGTATTTT. This sequence encodes CASSQDWGLRTDTQYF.

The V gene is TRBV18, the J gene TRBJ2-1; TRBD2 matches 10 bases. This CDR3 spans 15 amino acids. From germline, CDR1 is KGHSH and CDR2 LQKENI. With 1 base clipped from V and 7 bases from J, the junction kept 4 bases outside the gene matches. The CDR3 protein is CASSPRLAGVNEQFF. In nucleotides, the CDR3 is TGTGCCAGCTCACCACGCCTAGCGGGAGTGAATGAGCAGTTCTTC. Variable domain in full (rest from reference TRBV18 and TRBJ2-1): NAGVMQNPRHLVRRRGQEARLRCSPMKGHSHVYWYRQLPEEGLKFMVYLQKENIIDESGMPKERFSAEFPKEGPSILRIQQVVRGDSAAYFCASSPRLAGVNEQFFGPGTRLTVL.

Ten or more counts support this clone. CDR3 sequence reads: CASSLDGDYGYTF. The CDR3 bases are TGTGCCAGCAGCTTAGACGGAGATTATGGCTACACCTTC. The V call is TRBV7-2, the J call TRBJ1-2; D is uncertain. This CDR3 has 13 residues. Germline V CDR1 and CDR2: SGHTA, FQGNSA. Trimming cost V 1 base and J 5 bases, with 8 bases left between them.

V usage is TRBV5-1 and J usage is TRBJ1-1, with D maybe TRBD1 (5 bases). The V end was cut by 4 bases, the J end by 1 base, with 14 bases between. The germline V gene has CDR1 SGHRS and CDR2 YFSETQ. The CDR3 contains 15 residues. CDR3 region: CASSDPQEGNTEAFF. DNA for the CDR3: TGCGCCAGCAGCGACCCACAGGAGGGGAACACTGAAGCTTTCTTT.

Only a few counts were recorded for this clone. Other DNA sequences in the sample encode the same CDR3. The rearrangement links TRBV7-9 to TRBJ1-2; D is ambiguous. The CDR3 sequence is 17 residues long. Germline lookup yields CDR1 SEHNR and CDR2 FQNEAQ (reference sequence). Trimming pared 5 bases from V and 0 bases from J, leaving 19 bases between. The CDR3 spells CASSVPRRTEPNYGYTF. As DNA, the CDR3 is TGTGCCAGCAGCGTACCCAGGAGAACCGAGCCTAACTATGGCTACACCTTC.

A remark on this clone: This sample includes further DNA sequences coding for the same CDR3. The chain has TRBV11-1 and TRBJ2-1; 11 bases fit TRBD2. The CDR3 is made up of 16 amino acids. Germline CDR1 reads SGHAT; CDR2 reads FQDESV (reference sequence). V lost 3 bases, J lost 4 bases, and 5 bases stayed unmatched. Here the CDR3 DNA reads TGTGCCAGCAGCTTTACCGGGACTAGCGGTTACAATGAGCAGTTCTTC. This gives the protein CASSFTGTSGYNEQFF.

This chain joins TRBV28 and TRBJ2-7; D not certain. This CDR3 region has 12 residues. The V end was cut by 6 bases, the J end by 7 bases, with 13 bases between. Germline V gives CDR1 MDHEN, CDR2 SYDVKM. This CDR3 reads CASSFWQREQYF. CDR3 coding DNA: TGTGCCAGCAGCTTCTGGCAGAGGGAGCAGTACTTC.

The chain combines TRBV6-5 with TRBJ2-1; 14 bases line up with TRBD2. The CDR3 spans 15 residues. Trimming took 0 bases from V and 8 from J; bases not matched to a gene: 0. CDR1 is MNHEY, CDR2 SVGAGI, per germline. The CDR3 DNA sequence: TGTGCCAGCAGTTACTCGGGACTAGCGGGAGATGAGCAGTTCTTC. Translation: CASSYSGLAGDEQFF.

CDR3 sequence reads: CASSLAREQYF. CDR3 nucleotides: TGTGCCAGCAGCTTGGCGAGGGAGCAGTACTTC. The chain has TRBV5-8 and TRBJ2-7; no reliable D call. Germline V gene lookup returns CDR1 SGHTS and CDR2 YDEGEE. With 0 bases removed from V and 7 bases from J, the gap between germline ends came to 5 bases. CDR3 length: 11 residues.

This clone was recorded once. Germline and junction disagree at one end, which may indicate a read error. The chain links TRBV18 to TRBJ2-2, with D possibly being TRBD2 (5 bases). Germline V CDR1 and CDR2: KGHSH, LQKENI. There are 15 residues in the CDR3. CDR3 DNA sequence: TGTGCCAGCTCACCAAGGACTCCGAACACCGGGGAGCTGGTTTTT. It yields the protein CASSPRTPNTGELVF.

The V gene is TRBV10-3, the J gene TRBJ2-3, with 11 bases that match TRBD2. V was pared by 4 bases and J by 3 bases, with 3 bases of the junction left unmatched. CDR3 length: 15 residues. Per germline, CDR1 ENHRY and CDR2 SYGVKD. This chain's CDR3 is CAISGPSGRTDTQYF. In nucleotides, the CDR3 is TGTGCCATCAGTGGACCTAGCGGGAGGACAGATACGCAGTATTTT.